This T cell receptor (beta chain) is from a study of blood T cell repertoires in COVID-19. Germline CDR1 and CDR2: MNHNY and SVGAGI (reference sequence). V lost 10 bases to trimming and J lost 5 bases; unmatched junction nucleotides: 12. CDR3 length equals 14 residues. This table comes from immunoSEQ multiplex PCR, and its TCRdb copy is limited to in-frame clones, with some not included. The sample lists 80,000 to 90,000 clones, around 88% occurring once. The specimen was peripheral blood. V and J are TRBV6-6 and TRBJ2-7; 9 nucleotides match TRBD1. The sequence derives from a man at least 80 years old with active or convalescent COVID-19. The CDR3, as DNA: TGTGCCACCCGGCATGGACAGGGGTCCCACGAGCAGTACTTC. Translated: CATRHGQGSHEQYF.